This T cell receptor beta chain was obtained from a study of vaccination effects on CD4 cells after COVID-19. The wider study: A median of 72 days separated the second dose and sampling.

Method: immunoSEQ multiplex PCR; TCRdb's copy keeps in-frame clones and lacks some. Of about 35,000 clones listed, around 80% were seen once; the top ten hold around 1.5%. Findings and caveats of the study: Vaccine- and infection-induced clones showed marked clonal contraction late following vaccination.

Sequencing was preceded by expansion of antigen-specific CD4+ T cells with viral peptide pools in the ViraFEST assay. After around nine days in culture, the CD4+ T cells were isolated. Vaccine administered to participants consisted of two doses of either BNT162b2 or mRNA-1273. Both day 3 and day 7 saw half the medium replaced with IL-2 medium. The CDR3 sequence is 14 residues long. Worth noting for this clone: Antigen specificity is unknown.

This sequence was found in a human donor who received a COVID-19 vaccine. Some clones in this sample may be carry-over from other donors' samples. This material consisted of CD4+ T cells from PBMCs cultured with HCoV-NL63 spike peptides, taken after COVID-19 vaccination. The rearrangement links TRBV21-1 to TRBJ2-7. TRBV21-1 is assigned pseudogene status. This chain's CDR3 is CASSKPGASYEQYV. The CDR3 DNA reads TGTGCCAGCAGCAAACCCGGGGCCTCCTACGAGCAGTACGTC.